The T cell receptor beta chain under discussion was sequenced for a study of T cell repertoires in cytomegalovirus infection. Study background: Signatures in public TCR beta sequences pointed to both CMV infection and matching HLA type.

CDR3 length equals 11 residues. Germline CDR1 MDHEN, CDR2 SYDVKM. The germline V and J ends were trimmed by 5 bases and 7 bases, with 9 bases remaining between them. Via MiXCR, TCRdb re-called the reads, giving one row per CDR3 protein. The table includes approximately 240,000 distinct CDR3 sequences, 12% detected once. The sample holds many counts of this clonotype. Its matching antigen is unknown. General study results and limits: Summed frequency of public TCR beta families distinguished CMV carriers with the relevant HLA. Clonotypes of TCR beta that were HLA-C-restricted and CMV-specific dominated the ex vivo response.

The sequence was collected from a human donor in good health (CMV status not recorded). Some clones in this sample may be carry-over from other donors' samples. The rearrangement links TRBV28 to TRBJ2-7; the D is unclear. Sequencing input: PBMCs. The CDR3 loop is CASSPWQEQYF. The CDR3 nucleotides are TGTGCCAGCAGTCCGTGGCAAGAGCAGTACTTC.